Each of the 25 T cell receptor beta chains below was sequenced from the same sample in a study of T cell repertoires and HLA-DP antigens. No antigens are known for them. TCRdb's copy holds only in-frame clones and misses some; the assay was immunoSEQ multiplex PCR. The sample holds more than 90,000 clones, over 90% seen once. Sample: CD4+ T cells from PBMCs. The receptors originated from a woman between 18 and 29 years old in good health and CMV-seronegative.

The J gene is TRBJ1-1, the V gene TRBV5-8; no clear D gene. Germline V lookup: CDR1 SGHTS, CDR2 YDEGEE. Trimming removed 4 bases from V and 4 bases from J, with 5 bases in between. The CDR3 is 11 residues long. DNA of the CDR3: TGTGCCAGCAGCCTTAGCACTGAAGCTTTCTTT. It encodes CASSLSTEAFF.

This clone was counted a few times. V gene TRBV7-9 combines with J gene TRBJ1-1, with D perhaps matching TRBD1 (6 bases). Germline V gene sequence: CDR1 SEHNR, CDR2 FQNEAQ (reference sequence). The CDR3 spans 15 residues. Trimming took 5 bases from V and 0 from J, leaving 13 bases between them. The DNA of the CDR3 is TGTGCCAGCAGCCCACATGGGGGGCTGAACACTGAAGCTTTCTTT. Translation: CASSPHGGLNTEAFF.

The CDR3 here is CASSQDSGWRVEAFF. CDR3 nucleotide sequence: TGCGCCAGCAGCCAAGATTCGGGCTGGCGGGTTGAAGCTTTCTTT. The V gene is TRBV4-3, the J gene TRBJ1-1; D not certain. V dropped 0 bases and J dropped 7 bases, with 15 bases sitting between them. The CDR3 runs 15 residues. The V gene's germline CDR1 is LGHNA and CDR2 YSLEER.

This rearrangement joins TRBV28 to TRBJ2-1; possible D gene TRBD1, 5 bases. The CDR3 is made up of 11 amino acids. V gave up 2 bases and J gave up 13 bases, with 9 bases separating them. The germline gives CDR1 MDHEN, CDR2 SYDVKM. The CDR3 protein is CASSLGREQFF. Written as DNA, the CDR3 is TGTGCCAGCAGTTTAGGCAGGGAACAGTTCTTC. Together with reference TRBV28 and TRBJ2-1, the CDR3 gives the full variable domain: DVKVTQSSRYLVKRTGEKVFLECVQDMDHENMFWYRQDPGLGLRLIYFSYDVKMKEKGDIPEGYSVSREKKERFSLILESASTNQTSMYLCASSLGREQFFGPGTRLTVL.

This chain uses TRBV7-2 with TRBJ2-1; no clear D gene. Germline CDR1 SGHTA, CDR2 FQGNSA. The CDR3 covers 12 residues. V was shortened by 1 base and J by 10 bases, with 8 bases between the two germline ends. CDR3 loop: CASSLDGTEQFF. In DNA form, the CDR3 reads TGTGCCAGCAGCTTAGACGGTACGGAGCAGTTCTTC.

Written as DNA, the CDR3 is TGTGCCAGCAGTTACTCGGGGCAGGGGCCCTACGAGCAGTACTTC. As protein: CASSYSGQGPYEQYF. The V and J genes are TRBV6-5 and TRBJ2-7, with D possibly being TRBD1 (6 bases). This CDR3 contains 15 residues. The germline V and J ends were trimmed by 0 bases and 2 bases, with 11 bases remaining between them. Germline-derived CDR1 and CDR2 are MNHEY and SVGAGI.

This chain connects TRBV7-2 to TRBJ1-2; weak D call: TRBD1 (5 bases). Germline V gene lookup returns CDR1 SGHTA and CDR2 FQGNSA. The germline V and J ends were trimmed by 0 bases and 4 bases, with 18 bases remaining between them. The CDR3 has 17 amino acids. The CDR3 DNA follows: TGTGCCAGCAGCTTAGCTATCAGGGAGGGAGGAGGCTATGGCTACACCTTC. Translated, it gives CASSLAIREGGGYGYTF.

The chain joins TRBV28 to TRBJ2-5; weak D call: TRBD1 (6 bases). Trimming pared 2 bases from V and 4 bases from J, leaving 11 bases between. The germline gives CDR1 MDHEN, CDR2 SYDVKM. The CDR3 totals 14 residues. The DNA for the CDR3 is TGTGCCAGCAGTTTACCCCAGGGGACAGAGACCCAGTACTTC. Translating gives CASSLPQGTETQYF. Based on the CDR3 plus reference TRBV28 and TRBJ2-5, the full variable domain is DVKVTQSSRYLVKRTGEKVFLECVQDMDHENMFWYRQDPGLGLRLIYFSYDVKMKEKGDIPEGYSVSREKKERFSLILESASTNQTSMYLCASSLPQGTETQYFGPGTRLLVL.

The chain combines TRBV27 with TRBJ2-2; D may be TRBD1 (5 bases). In germline, CDR1 is MNHEY, CDR2 SMNVEV (reference sequence). The CDR3 has 15 amino acids. V was clipped by 2 bases and J by 4 bases, with 11 bases between them. CDR3 in DNA: TGTGCCAGCAGTTTAGCGACAGCTACCACCGGGGAGCTGTTTTTT. This codes for CASSLATATTGELFF.

The chain employs TRBV7-9 and TRBJ1-3; unclear D gene. Germline values: CDR1 SEHNR, CDR2 FQNEAQ (reference sequence). The CDR3 runs 15 residues. V gave up 1 base and J gave up 1 base, with 8 bases separating them. CDR3 nucleotide sequence: TGTGCCAGCAGCTTAGTTTCTCTTTCTGGAAACACCATATATTTT. This codes for CASSLVSLSGNTIYF.

This clone was detected only a few times. The rearrangement joins TRBV7-9 to TRBJ1-2, with TRBD1 matching over 7 bases. With 10 bases clipped from V and 6 bases from J, the junction kept 8 bases outside the gene matches. The germline gives CDR1 SEHNR, CDR2 FQNEAQ (reference sequence). This CDR3 has 12 residues. CDR3 sequence: CAIPTGRNGYTF. The CDR3 nucleotides read TGTGCCATACCGACAGGGCGAAATGGCTACACCTTC.

The chain couples TRBV28 to TRBJ1-2; the match to TRBD1 covers 7 bases. The CDR3 length is 14 residues. V dropped 6 bases and J dropped 7; count of bases not matched to a gene: 11. Germline CDR1 is MDHEN and CDR2 is SYDVKM. The CDR3 sequence is CASSTLAAGGGYTF. Written as DNA, the CDR3 is TGTGCCAGCAGCACCCTTGCGGCAGGGGGTGGCTACACCTTC.

This clone was found once. The J gene is TRBJ2-1, the V gene TRBV6-1; TRBD1 aligns across 8 bases. This CDR3 spans 15 amino acids. CDR1 is MNHNS and CDR2 is SASEGT in the germline V gene. J gave up 4 bases and V 8 bases, and 10 bases lay outside the gene matches. CDR3 protein: CASALDRGRYNEQFF. The CDR3 DNA is TGTGCCAGCGCTTTAGACAGGGGAAGATACAATGAGCAGTTCTTC.

This sequence joins TRBV5-1 and TRBJ2-2, with 9 nucleotides matching TRBD2. The CDR3 is 16 residues long. V lost 0 bases to trimming and J lost 4 bases; unmatched junction nucleotides: 4. Per germline, CDR1 SGHRS and CDR2 YFSETQ. CDR3 protein: CASSLDGGGATGELFF. DNA of the CDR3: TGCGCCAGCAGCTTGGACGGCGGGGGGGCCACCGGGGAGCTGTTTTTT.

This clone was recorded once. The rearrangement uses TRBV5-1 and TRBJ1-4, with a weak D call TRBD1 (5 bases). Trimming shortened V by 0 bases and J by 11 bases, and 17 bases separated the two germline ends. The CDR3 covers 15 residues. Germline CDR1 SGHRS, CDR2 YFSETQ. CDR3 DNA: TGCGCCAGCAGCTTGGAATCCCTAGACAGCTTTAAACTGTTTTTT. Protein: CASSLESLDSFKLFF.

This clone was detected once. The J gene is TRBJ2-7, the V gene TRBV2, with 10 bases identical to TRBD2. Germline CDR1 and CDR2: SNHLY and FYNNEI. The J segment lost 3 bases and the V segment lost 0 bases, leaving 8 bases of the junction unmatched. This CDR3 spans 17 amino acids. The CDR3 DNA sequence: TGTGCCAGCAGTGAAGCCCGCCGGTGGACTAGCGGCTACGAGCAGTACTTC. This sequence encodes CASSEARRWTSGYEQYF.

The gene calls are TRBV18 and TRBJ1-4, with a possible D match to TRBD1 (5 bases). Germline V gene data show CDR1 as KGHSH and CDR2 as LQKENI. Trimming cost V 3 bases and J 8 bases, with 16 bases left between them. CDR3 length: 15 amino acids. CDR3 amino acids: CASSPSRASWEKLFF. Here the CDR3 DNA reads TGTGCCAGCTCACCCTCCAGGGCGTCGTGGGAAAAACTGTTTTTT.

The chain couples TRBV9 to TRBJ2-1; D is possibly TRBD2 (5 bases). Deletions cut 0 bases from V and 7 bases from J, with 11 bases between. From germline, CDR1 is SGDLS and CDR2 YYNGEE. This CDR3 has 14 residues. CDR3 region: CASSVGRWANEQFF. The CDR3 region has the DNA TGTGCCAGCAGCGTAGGGAGGTGGGCTAATGAGCAGTTCTTC.

J is TRBJ2-7 and V is TRBV18, with 8 bases matching TRBD1. This CDR3 is built from 16 residues. V lost 0 bases to trimming and J lost 3 bases; unmatched junction nucleotides: 7. Germline V gene sequence: CDR1 KGHSH, CDR2 LQKENI. Here the CDR3 reads CASSPPRPGGLYEQYV. The CDR3 DNA sequence: TGTGCCAGCTCACCACCGAGGCCAGGGGGCCTCTACGAGCAGTACGTC.

The CDR3 DNA is TGTGCCAGCAGCTGGGGGACTAGCGGAACCTACGAGCAGTACTTC. Residues: CASSWGTSGTYEQYF. The chain employs TRBV11-3 and TRBJ2-7, with 11 bases lining up with TRBD2. V shed 4 bases and J 2 bases; nucleotides not matched to a gene: 4. This CDR3 has 15 amino acids. From germline, CDR1 is SGHNT and CDR2 YENEEA.

This chain uses TRBV5-1 with TRBJ1-2, with D possibly matching TRBD1 (5 bases). Per the germline V gene, CDR1 is SGHRS and CDR2 is YFSETQ. The CDR3 length is 13 residues. Trimming left V 0 bases short and J 13 bases short, with 16 bases between. The CDR3 coding sequence is TGCGCCAGCAGCTTGGAGGGGATAACCCTCCCCACCTTC. Its protein product is CASSLEGITLPTF.

The chain joins TRBV28 to TRBJ2-1; D could derive from TRBD1 or TRBD2 (6 bases each). The V end lost 6 bases, the J end lost 0 bases, and 15 bases lay between the germline ends. This CDR3 has 16 residues. The germline V gene encodes CDR1 MDHEN and CDR2 SYDVKM. As DNA, the CDR3 is TGTGCCAGCAGCCGGAGGGGGTCTGGCTCCTACAATGAGCAGTTCTTC. Translation: CASSRRGSGSYNEQFF.

The chain uses TRBV28 and TRBJ2-3; D may match TRBD1 or TRBD2 (5 bases each). This CDR3 comprises 16 residues. Germline CDR1 and CDR2: MDHEN and SYDVKM. Trimming removed 5 bases at V and 3 bases at J, with 18 bases between. CDR3 region: CASSPSDGKGTDTQYF. DNA for the CDR3: TGTGCCAGCAGTCCCTCGGACGGGAAGGGGACAGATACGCAGTATTTT.

The gene calls are TRBV27 and TRBJ2-7; 8 nucleotides line up with TRBD1. The germline V gene encodes CDR1 MNHEY and CDR2 SMNVEV (reference sequence). Germline trimming cut 4 bases from V and 1 base from J; bases unmatched to any gene: 3. The CDR3 loop spans 14 amino acids. The CDR3 DNA reads TGTGCCAGCAGTTCGGACAGGGAGTCCTACGAGCAGTACTTC. Its protein product is CASSSDRESYEQYF.

The rearrangement links TRBV5-1 to TRBJ2-2; D possibly corresponds to TRBD2 (6 bases). The CDR3 has 16 amino acids. Trimming cost V 8 bases and J 2 bases, with 19 bases left between them. Germline V gene lookup returns CDR1 SGHRS and CDR2 YFSETQ. This chain's CDR3 is CASDRGTARNTGELFF. CDR3 bases: TGCGCCAGTGACCGGGGGACCGCTCGTAACACCGGGGAGCTGTTTTTT.